The 2 T cell receptor beta chains presented below share a single source sample, sequenced in a study of technical replicates of blood from a handful of donors. This table comes from immunoSEQ multiplex PCR, and its TCRdb copy is limited to in-frame clones, with some not included. Of about 81,000 clones in the sample, approximately 94% are singletons; the top ten hold about 0.37%. The sample was T cells isolated from PBMCs. The receptor source for this set is a human donor in good health.

This chain connects TRBV4-2 to TRBJ2-7, with 12 bases that match TRBD1. This CDR3 contains 17 residues. Looked up from germline, CDR1 is LGHNA and CDR2 is YNFKEQ. J gave up 5 bases and V 4 bases, and 12 bases lay outside the gene matches. CDR3 DNA sequence: TGTGCCAGCAGCCTTTCCACCGGGACAGGGGGCTACCACGAGCAGTACTTC. This sequence encodes CASSLSTGTGGYHEQYF.

The J gene is TRBJ1-4, the V gene TRBV18; D remains unclear. There are 13 residues in the CDR3. The V gene's germline CDR1 is KGHSH and CDR2 LQKENI. Trimming cost V 8 bases and J 8 bases, with 15 bases left between them. CDR3 loop: CASGLLPEEKLFF. The CDR3 nucleotides are TGTGCCAGCGGACTCCTACCTGAGGAAAAACTGTTTTTT.